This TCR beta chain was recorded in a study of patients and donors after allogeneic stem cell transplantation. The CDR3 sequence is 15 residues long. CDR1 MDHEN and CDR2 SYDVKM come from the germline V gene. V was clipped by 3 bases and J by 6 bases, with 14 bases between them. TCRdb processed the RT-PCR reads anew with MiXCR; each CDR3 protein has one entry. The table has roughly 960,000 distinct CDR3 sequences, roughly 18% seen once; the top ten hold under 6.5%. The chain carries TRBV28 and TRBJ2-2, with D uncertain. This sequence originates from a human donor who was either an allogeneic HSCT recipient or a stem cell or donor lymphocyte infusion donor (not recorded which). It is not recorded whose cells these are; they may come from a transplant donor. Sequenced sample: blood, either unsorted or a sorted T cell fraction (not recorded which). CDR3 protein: CASSFLGKGSGELFF. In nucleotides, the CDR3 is TGTGCCAGCAGTTTTTTGGGTAAAGGATCCGGGGAGCTGTTTTTT.